This T cell receptor beta chain was documented in a study of blood T cell repertoires in COVID-19. About this clone itself: Other DNA sequences in the same sample also yield this CDR3.

The V gene end was trimmed by 2 bases and the J gene end by 4 bases; junction bases not matched to a gene: 0. The CDR3 has 13 amino acids. Per germline, CDR1 MNHEY and CDR2 SMNVEV (reference sequence). Per the study methods: It was from reference gene primer amplification that nucleated cell counts were estimated. Assay: immunoSEQ multiplex PCR; the TCRdb copy retains only in-frame clones and omits some. V, J and clone size are taken as reported in that table, and D and trimming were inferred from the DNA itself. The sample carries about 320,000 clones, about nine tenths recorded once. Cohorts were based on clinical histories the participants reported.

This receptor was identified in a man in his sixties who had recovered from COVID-19. Sequences were obtained from PBMCs or T cells enriched from blood (not recorded which). The chain employs TRBV27 and TRBJ1-2, with TRBD1 matching 8 bases. DNA for the CDR3: TGTGCCAGCAGTTTAGACAGGGGCTATGGCTACACCTTC. Amino acid sequence: CASSLDRGYGYTF.